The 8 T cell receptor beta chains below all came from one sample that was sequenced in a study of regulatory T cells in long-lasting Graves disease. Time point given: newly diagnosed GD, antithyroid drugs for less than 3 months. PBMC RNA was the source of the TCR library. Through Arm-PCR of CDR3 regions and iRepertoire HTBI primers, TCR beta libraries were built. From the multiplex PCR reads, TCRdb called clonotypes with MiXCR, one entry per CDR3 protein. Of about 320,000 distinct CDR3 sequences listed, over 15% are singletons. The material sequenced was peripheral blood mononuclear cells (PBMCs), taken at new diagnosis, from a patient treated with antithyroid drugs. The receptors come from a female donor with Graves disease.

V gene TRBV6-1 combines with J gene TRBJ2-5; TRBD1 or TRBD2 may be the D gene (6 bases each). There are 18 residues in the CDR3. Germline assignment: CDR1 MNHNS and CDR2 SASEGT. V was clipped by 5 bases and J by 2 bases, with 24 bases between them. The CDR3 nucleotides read TGTGCCAGCAGTCCGAGGGGGGAGAGTGCTGGTGGGCAAGAGACCCAGTACTTC. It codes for CASSPRGESAGGQETQYF.

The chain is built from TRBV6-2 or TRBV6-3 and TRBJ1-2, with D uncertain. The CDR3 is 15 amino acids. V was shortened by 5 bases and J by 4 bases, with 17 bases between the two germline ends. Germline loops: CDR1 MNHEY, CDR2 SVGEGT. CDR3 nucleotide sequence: TGTGCCAGCAGTCCGACATGGGATGATGGCTATGGCTACACCTTC. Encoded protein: CASSPTWDDGYGYTF.

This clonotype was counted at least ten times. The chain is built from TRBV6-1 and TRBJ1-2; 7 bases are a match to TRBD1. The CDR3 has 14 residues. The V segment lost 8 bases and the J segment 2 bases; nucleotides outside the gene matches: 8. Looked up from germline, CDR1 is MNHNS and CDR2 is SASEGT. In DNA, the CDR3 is TGTGCCAGCCGCCCTACAGGGGCAAACTATGGCTACACCTTC. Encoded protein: CASRPTGANYGYTF.

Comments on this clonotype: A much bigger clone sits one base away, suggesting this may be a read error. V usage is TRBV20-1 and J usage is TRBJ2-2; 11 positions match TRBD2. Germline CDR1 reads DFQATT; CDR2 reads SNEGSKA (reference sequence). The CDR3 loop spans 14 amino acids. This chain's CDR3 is CSASSGRDVGELLF. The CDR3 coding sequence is TGCAGTGCTAGTAGCGGGAGGGACGTGGGGGAGCTGTTATTT.

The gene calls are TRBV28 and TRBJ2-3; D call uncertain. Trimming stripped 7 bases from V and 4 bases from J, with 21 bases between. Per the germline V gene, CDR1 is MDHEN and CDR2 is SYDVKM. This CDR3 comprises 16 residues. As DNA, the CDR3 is TGTGCCAGCACCTTCGGAGCGACGGAGAACGCAGATACGCAGTATTTT. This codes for CASTFGATENADTQYF.

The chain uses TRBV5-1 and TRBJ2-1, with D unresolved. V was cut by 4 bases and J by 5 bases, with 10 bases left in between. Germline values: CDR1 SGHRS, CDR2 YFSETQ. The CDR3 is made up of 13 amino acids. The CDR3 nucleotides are TGCGCCAGCAGCCCCGGGCTAGACAATGAGCAGTTCTTC. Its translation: CASSPGLDNEQFF.

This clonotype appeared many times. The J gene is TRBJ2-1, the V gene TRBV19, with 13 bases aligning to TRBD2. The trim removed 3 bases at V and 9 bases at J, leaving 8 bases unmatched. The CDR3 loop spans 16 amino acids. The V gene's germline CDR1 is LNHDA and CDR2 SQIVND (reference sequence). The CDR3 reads CASSIPGTSGIGEQFF. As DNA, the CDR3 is TGTGCCAGTAGTATCCCCGGGACTAGCGGGATTGGTGAGCAGTTCTTC.

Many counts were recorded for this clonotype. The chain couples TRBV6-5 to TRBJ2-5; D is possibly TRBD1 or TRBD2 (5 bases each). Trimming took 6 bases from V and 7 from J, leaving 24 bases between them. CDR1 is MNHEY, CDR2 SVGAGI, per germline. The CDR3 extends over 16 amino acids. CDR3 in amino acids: CASSYDWGVTGVTQYF. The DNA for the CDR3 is TGTGCCAGCAGCTACGACTGGGGAGTTACAGGAGTGACCCAGTACTTC.